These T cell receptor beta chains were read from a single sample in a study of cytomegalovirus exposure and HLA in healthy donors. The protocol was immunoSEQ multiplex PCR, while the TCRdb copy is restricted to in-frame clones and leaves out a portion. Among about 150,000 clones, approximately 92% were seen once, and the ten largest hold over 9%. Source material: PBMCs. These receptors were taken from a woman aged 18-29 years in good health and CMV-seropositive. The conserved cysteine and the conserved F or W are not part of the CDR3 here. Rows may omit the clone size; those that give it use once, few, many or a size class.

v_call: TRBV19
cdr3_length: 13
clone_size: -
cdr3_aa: ASSAGSRGTDTQY

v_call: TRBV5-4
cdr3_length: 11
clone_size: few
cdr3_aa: ASSGTADYGYT

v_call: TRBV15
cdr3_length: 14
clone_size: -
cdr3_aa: ATSSEGQAVNQPQH

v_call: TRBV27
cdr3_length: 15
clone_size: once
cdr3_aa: ASIGRGGPTSRETQY

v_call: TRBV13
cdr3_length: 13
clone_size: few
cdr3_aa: ASSRPPGGNYGYT

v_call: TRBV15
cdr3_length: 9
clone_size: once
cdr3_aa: ATPWGQGIF

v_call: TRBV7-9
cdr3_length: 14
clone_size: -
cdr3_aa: ASSLRLAGGQETQY

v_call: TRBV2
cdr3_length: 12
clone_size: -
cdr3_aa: ASTVDRVGQPQH

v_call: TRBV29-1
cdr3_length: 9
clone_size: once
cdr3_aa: SGTTGGTQY

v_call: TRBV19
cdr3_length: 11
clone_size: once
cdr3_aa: ASSTGQFTEAF

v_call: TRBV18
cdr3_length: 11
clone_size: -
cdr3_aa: ASSPLADYGYT

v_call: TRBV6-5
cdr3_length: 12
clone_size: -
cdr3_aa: ASSYRVSGTEAF

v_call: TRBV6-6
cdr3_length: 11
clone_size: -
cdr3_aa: ASSLDFQETQY

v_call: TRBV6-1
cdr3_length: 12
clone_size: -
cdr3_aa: ASSDQMGADTQY

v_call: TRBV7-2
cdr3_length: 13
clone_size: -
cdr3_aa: ASSLERTGGRGYT

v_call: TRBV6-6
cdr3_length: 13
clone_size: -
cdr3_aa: ASSGTSGGEGTQY

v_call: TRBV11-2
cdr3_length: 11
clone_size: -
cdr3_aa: ASPDSLTGELF

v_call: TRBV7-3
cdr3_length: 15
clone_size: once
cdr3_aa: ASSKTPRGTSSNEQF

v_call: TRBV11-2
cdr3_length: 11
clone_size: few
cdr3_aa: ASSTRTGGDAF

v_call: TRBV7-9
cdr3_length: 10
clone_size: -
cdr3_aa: ASSLLPEKLF

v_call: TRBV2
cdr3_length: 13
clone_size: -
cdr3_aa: ASRRTSGGYNEQF

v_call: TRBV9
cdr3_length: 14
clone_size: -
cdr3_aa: ASSVEREIMNTEAF

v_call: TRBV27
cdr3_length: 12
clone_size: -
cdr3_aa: ASSRTGMNTEAF

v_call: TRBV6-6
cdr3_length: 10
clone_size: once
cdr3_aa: ASSPTGGWQY

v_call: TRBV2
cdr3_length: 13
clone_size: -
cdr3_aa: ASSGVSGHTGELF

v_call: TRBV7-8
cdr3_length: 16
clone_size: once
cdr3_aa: ASSLERRTGGRNTEAF

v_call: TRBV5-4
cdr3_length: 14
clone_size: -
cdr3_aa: ASSTLVGGGTDTQY

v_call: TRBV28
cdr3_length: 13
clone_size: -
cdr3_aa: ASSLGQIINQPQH

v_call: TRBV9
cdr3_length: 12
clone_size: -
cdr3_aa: ASSSRIGNNEAF

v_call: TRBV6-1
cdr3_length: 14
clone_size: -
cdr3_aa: ASSDSQRVLGGKLF

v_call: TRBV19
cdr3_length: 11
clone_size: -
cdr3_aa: ASAQSRSLEQY

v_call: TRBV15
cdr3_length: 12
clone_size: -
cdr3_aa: ATSRTGVGTEAF

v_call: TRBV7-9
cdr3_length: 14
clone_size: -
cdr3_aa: ASSLQGGGPGNTIY

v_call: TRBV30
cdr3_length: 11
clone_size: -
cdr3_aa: AWSSGLSTEAF

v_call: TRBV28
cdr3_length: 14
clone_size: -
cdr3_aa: ASRKWRNSGANVLT

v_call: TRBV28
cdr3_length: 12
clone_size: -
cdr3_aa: ASGLDRGFGTQY

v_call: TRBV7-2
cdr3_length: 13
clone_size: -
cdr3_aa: ASSFYRGNTGELF

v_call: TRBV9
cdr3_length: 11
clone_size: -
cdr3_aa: ASSPPEGETQY

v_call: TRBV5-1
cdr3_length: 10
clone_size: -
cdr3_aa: ASSAGEYGYT

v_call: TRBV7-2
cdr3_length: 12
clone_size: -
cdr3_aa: ASSPDRGLNTIY

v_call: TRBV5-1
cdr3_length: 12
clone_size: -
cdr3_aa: ASSPDSSNQPQH

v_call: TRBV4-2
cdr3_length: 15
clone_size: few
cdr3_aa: ASSPLAGGALTDTQY

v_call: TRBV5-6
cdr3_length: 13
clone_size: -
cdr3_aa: ASSEGTSGGSIQY

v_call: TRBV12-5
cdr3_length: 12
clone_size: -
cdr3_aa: ASGPPARGSEQY

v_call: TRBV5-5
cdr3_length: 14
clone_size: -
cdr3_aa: ASSLAGQGASYGYT

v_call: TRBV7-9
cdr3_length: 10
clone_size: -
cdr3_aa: ASSYPRETQY

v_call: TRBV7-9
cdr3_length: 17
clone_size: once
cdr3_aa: ASSSPTGSLSSLYNEQF